These 8 T cell receptor beta chains share one sample of origin, sequenced in a study of T cell responses to AZD1222 COVID-19 vaccine. TCRdb's copy holds only in-frame clones and misses some; the assay was immunoSEQ multiplex PCR. The data show roughly 110,000 clones, 65% to 85% seen once. This specimen consisted of peripheral blood, obtained on day 0 of AZD1222 vaccination. The source is an adult in good health.

V gene TRBV19 combines with J gene TRBJ1-5; tentatively, D is TRBD1 (5 bases). The V and J ends lost 4 bases and 9 bases respectively, with 19 bases between them. The CDR3 contains 15 residues. Germline V lookup: CDR1 LNHDA, CDR2 SQIVND (reference sequence). The CDR3 nucleotides read TGTGCCAGTAGTAGGCCGGGACCTACCGAATGGCCCCAGCATTTT. Its protein is CASSRPGPTEWPQHF.

This clone was observed once. V gene TRBV7-2 combines with J gene TRBJ1-2; 7 nucleotides match TRBD1. The germline CDR1 and CDR2 sequences are SGHTA and FQGNSA. The CDR3 contains 15 residues. The junction had 14 bases not matched to a gene; V was cut back by 5 bases and J by 8 bases. In DNA form, the CDR3 reads TGTGCCAGCAGCAACAACAGGGGCGGCGGAGGAGGCTACACCTTC. This sequence encodes CASSNNRGGGGGYTF.

The chain's CDR3 is CASSPRQGSYGYTF. For the CDR3, the DNA is TGTGCCAGCAGCCCCCGCCAGGGCAGCTATGGCTACACCTTC. V gene TRBV6-4 combines with J gene TRBJ1-2; D perhaps matches TRBD1 (5 bases). Germline V lookup: CDR1 MRHNA, CDR2 SNTAGT. There are 14 residues in the CDR3. The V end lost 6 bases, the J end lost 4 bases, and 15 bases lay between the germline ends.

This chain uses TRBV18 with TRBJ1-6; TRBD1 might be the D (5 bases). There are 14 residues in the CDR3. V dropped 8 bases and J dropped 5 bases, with 13 bases sitting between them. Germline V gives CDR1 KGHSH, CDR2 LQKENI. CDR3 nucleotide sequence: TGTGCCAGCCGAAGGGGTGATAATAATTCACCCCTCCACTTT. The encoded protein is CASRRGDNNSPLHF.

The rearrangement joins TRBV2 to TRBJ2-7; no firm D call. V was cut by 1 base and J by 0 bases, with 4 bases left in between. CDR3 length: 13 amino acids. Germline loops: CDR1 SNHLY, CDR2 FYNNEI. CDR3 amino acids: CASSEDISYEQYF. Written as DNA, the CDR3 is TGTGCCAGCAGTGAAGACATCTCCTACGAGCAGTACTTC.

V gene TRBV19 combines with J gene TRBJ2-1, with 7 bases aligning to TRBD2. J gave up 5 bases and V 7 bases, and 11 bases lay outside the gene matches. This CDR3 contains 15 residues. The V gene's germline CDR1 is LNHDA and CDR2 SQIVND (reference sequence). The CDR3 DNA reads as TGTGCCAGTAAAGGAGGGAGGGTCGGCCACAATGAGCAGTTCTTC. Protein sequence: CASKGGRVGHNEQFF.

The chain is built from TRBV10-3 and TRBJ2-7; 7 bases are a match to TRBD2. Per the germline V gene, CDR1 is ENHRY and CDR2 is SYGVKD. The CDR3 sequence is 15 residues long. J was trimmed by 3 bases and V by 0 bases; bases with no gene match: 5. The CDR3 loop is CAISESRLAVYEQYF. For the CDR3, the DNA is TGTGCCATCAGTGAGTCGAGACTAGCAGTCTACGAGCAGTACTTC.

This chain connects TRBV11-1 to TRBJ2-7, with unresolved D. Trimming took 1 base from V and 4 from J, leaving 14 bases between them. The CDR3 contains 15 residues. CDR1 and CDR2 from the germline V gene are SGHAT and FQDESV (reference sequence). In nucleotides, the CDR3 is TGTGCCAGCAGCTTAGACTCCCAAATGGTTTACGAGCAGTACTTC. Amino acid sequence: CASSLDSQMVYEQYF.